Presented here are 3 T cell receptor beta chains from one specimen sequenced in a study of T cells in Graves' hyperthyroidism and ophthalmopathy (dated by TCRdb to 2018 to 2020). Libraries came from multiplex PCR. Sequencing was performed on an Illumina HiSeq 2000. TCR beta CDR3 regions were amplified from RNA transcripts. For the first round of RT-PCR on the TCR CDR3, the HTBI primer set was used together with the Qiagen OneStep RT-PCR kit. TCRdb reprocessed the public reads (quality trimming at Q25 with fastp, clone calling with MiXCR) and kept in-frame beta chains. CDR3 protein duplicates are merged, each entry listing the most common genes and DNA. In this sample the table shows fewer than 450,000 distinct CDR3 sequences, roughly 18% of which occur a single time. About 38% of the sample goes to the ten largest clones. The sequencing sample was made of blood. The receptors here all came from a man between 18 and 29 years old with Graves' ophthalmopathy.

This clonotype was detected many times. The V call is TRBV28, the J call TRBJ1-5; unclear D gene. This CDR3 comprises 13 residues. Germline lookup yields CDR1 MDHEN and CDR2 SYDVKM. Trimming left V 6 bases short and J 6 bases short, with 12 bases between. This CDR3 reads CASSPFSSQPQHF. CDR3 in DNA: TGTGCCAGCAGCCCCTTCTCGTCTCAGCCCCAGCATTTT. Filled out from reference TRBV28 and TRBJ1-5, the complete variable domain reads DVKVTQSSRYLVKRTGEKVFLECVQDMDHENMFWYRQDPGLGLRLIYFSYDVKMKEKGDIPEGYSVSREKKERFSLILESASTNQTSMYLCASSPFSSQPQHFGDGTRLSIL.

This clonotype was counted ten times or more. Here the CDR3 DNA reads TGTGCCAGCAGCCAAAATGCTGAAGCTTTCTTT. Protein product: CASSQNAEAFF. The rearrangement uses TRBV3-1 and TRBJ1-1; D gene ambiguous. The germline V and J ends were trimmed by 2 bases and 6 bases, with 4 bases remaining between them. This CDR3 is 11 amino acids long. Germline CDR1 is LGHDT and CDR2 is YNNKEL (reference sequence).

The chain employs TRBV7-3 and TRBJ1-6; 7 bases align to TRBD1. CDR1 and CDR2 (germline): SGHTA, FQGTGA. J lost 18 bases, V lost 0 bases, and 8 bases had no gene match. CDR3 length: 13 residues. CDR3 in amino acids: CASSLTSGTERHF. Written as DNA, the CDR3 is TGTGCCAGCAGCTTAACGTCGGGGACAGAACGCCACTTT.